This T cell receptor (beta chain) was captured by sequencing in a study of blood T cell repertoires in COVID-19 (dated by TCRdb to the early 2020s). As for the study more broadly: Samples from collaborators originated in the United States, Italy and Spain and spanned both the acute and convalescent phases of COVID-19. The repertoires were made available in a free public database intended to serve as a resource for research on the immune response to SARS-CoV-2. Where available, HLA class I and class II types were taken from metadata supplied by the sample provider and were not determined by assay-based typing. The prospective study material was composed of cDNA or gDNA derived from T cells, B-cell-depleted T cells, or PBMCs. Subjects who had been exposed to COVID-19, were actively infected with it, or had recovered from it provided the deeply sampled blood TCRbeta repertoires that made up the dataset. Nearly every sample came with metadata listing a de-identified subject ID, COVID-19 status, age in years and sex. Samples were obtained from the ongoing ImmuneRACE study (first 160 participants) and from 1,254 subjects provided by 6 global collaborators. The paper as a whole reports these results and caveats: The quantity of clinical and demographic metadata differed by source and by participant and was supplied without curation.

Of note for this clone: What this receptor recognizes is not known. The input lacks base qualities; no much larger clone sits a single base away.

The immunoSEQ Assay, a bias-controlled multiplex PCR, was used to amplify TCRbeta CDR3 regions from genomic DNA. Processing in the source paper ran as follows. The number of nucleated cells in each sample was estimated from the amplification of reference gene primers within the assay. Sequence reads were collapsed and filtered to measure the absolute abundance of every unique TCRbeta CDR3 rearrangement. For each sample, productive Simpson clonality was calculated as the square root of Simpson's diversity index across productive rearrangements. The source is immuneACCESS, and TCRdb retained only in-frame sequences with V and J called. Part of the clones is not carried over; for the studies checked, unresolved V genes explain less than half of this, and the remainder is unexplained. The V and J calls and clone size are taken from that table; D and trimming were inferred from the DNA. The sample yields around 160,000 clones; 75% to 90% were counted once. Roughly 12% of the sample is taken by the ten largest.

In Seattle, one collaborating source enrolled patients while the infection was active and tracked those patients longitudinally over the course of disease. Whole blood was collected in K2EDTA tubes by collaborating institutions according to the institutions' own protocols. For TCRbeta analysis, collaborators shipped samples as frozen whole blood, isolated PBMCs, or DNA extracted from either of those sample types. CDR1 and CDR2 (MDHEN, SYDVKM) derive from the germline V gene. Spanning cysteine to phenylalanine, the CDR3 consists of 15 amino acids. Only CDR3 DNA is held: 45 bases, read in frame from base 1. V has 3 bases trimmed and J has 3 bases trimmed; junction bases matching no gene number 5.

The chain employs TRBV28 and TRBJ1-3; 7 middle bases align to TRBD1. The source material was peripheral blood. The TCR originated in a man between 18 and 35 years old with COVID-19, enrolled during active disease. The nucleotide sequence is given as TGTGCCAGCAGTTTTGCGCAGGGGGATGGAAACACCATATATTTT. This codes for CASSFAQGDGNTIYF.